What follows are 2 T cell receptor beta chains derived from one specimen sequenced in a study of T cell repertoires in cytomegalovirus infection. TCRdb ran MiXCR on the reads and lists one entry per CDR3 protein. Among around 740,000 distinct CDR3 sequences listed, 35% were seen once. The sequenced sample consisted of PBMCs. Receptor source: a human donor in good health (CMV status not recorded). Some clones in this sample may be carry-over from other donors' samples.

The chain has TRBV28 and TRBJ1-4; D is unresolved. The germline gives CDR1 MDHEN, CDR2 SYDVKM. The CDR3 spans 16 residues. V lost 8 bases and J 7 bases, leaving 23 bases between the germline ends. In DNA form, the CDR3 reads TGTGCCAGCGGACCCGTGGGCGGGTATCTACTTGAAAAACTGTTTTTT. It encodes CASGPVGGYLLEKLFF.

This clonotype was detected many times. The V gene is TRBV7-9, the J gene TRBJ2-7, with D perhaps matching TRBD1 or TRBD2 (5 bases each). V gave up 5 bases and J gave up 2 bases, with 16 bases separating them. Germline CDR1 is SEHNR and CDR2 is FQNEAQ (reference sequence). The CDR3 is 15 amino acids. The chain's CDR3 is CASSRRDLSTYEQYF. The DNA of the CDR3 is TGTGCCAGCAGCCGCCGGGACCTATCCACCTACGAGCAGTACTTC.